What follows are 31 T cell receptor beta chains derived from one specimen sequenced in a study of kidney transplant recipient with SARS-CoV-2 infection. TCRdb reprocessed the reads via MiXCR and lists one record per CDR3 protein. The table shows approximately 250,000 distinct CDR3 sequences, with around 26% occurring only once. The sequencing here drew on a blood sample, taken at baseline and on day 111 from a kidney transplant recipient. Receptor source: a male patient in his 30s who had COVID-19 and was a kidney transplant recipient. Some of the T cells may derive from the graft donor.

This clonotype has a handful of counts. CDR3: CASSSRDTSTDTQYF. The DNA for the CDR3 is TGTGCCAGTAGTTCCCGGGACACGAGCACAGATACGCAGTATTTT. This chain links TRBV19 with TRBJ2-3, with D tentatively TRBD1 (6 bases). This CDR3 spans 15 amino acids. Trimming shortened V by 5 bases and J by 0 bases, and 12 bases separated the two germline ends. In germline, CDR1 is LNHDA, CDR2 SQIVND (reference sequence).

This clonotype was observed a single time. This may come from a read error, since a much larger clone is one base off. The chain couples TRBV24-1 to TRBJ2-1, with TRBD2 identical over 7 bases. CDR1 is KGHDR, CDR2 SFDVKD, per germline. CDR3 length: 18 residues. V gave up 9 bases and J gave up 4 bases; unmatched junction bases: 20. The CDR3 is CATGGATRGGSSYNEQFF. CDR3 bases: TGTGCCACCGGTGGCGCTACCCGGGGCGGGAGCTCTTACAATGAGCAGTTCTTC.

The J gene is TRBJ2-1, the V gene TRBV4-1, with unresolved D. V lost 1 base and J lost 7, with 14 bases in between. This CDR3 region has 15 residues. CDR1 is MGHRA and CDR2 is YSYEKL in the germline V gene. CDR3 nucleotide sequence: TGCGCCAGCAGCCAAGGAGTCGCGGCGCCGAATGAGCAGTTCTTC. Translating gives CASSQGVAAPNEQFF.

A word on this clonotype: This may arise from a read error, as a much more abundant clone is one base away. The chain has TRBV7-6 and TRBJ2-7; no firm D call. Trimming shortened V by 7 bases and J by 4 bases, and 8 bases separated the two germline ends. The germline V gene has CDR1 SGHVS and CDR2 FNYEAQ. CDR3 length: 11 residues. DNA for the CDR3: TGTGCCAGCAACTACAATTACGAGCAGTACTTC. Its protein product is CASNYNYEQYF.

This clonotype has ten or more counts. The V gene is TRBV7-3, the J gene TRBJ1-3; tentatively, D is TRBD1 (5 bases). V was trimmed by 5 bases and J by 3 bases, leaving 17 bases between them. Per the germline V gene, CDR1 is SGHTA and CDR2 is FQGTGA. This CDR3 comprises 16 residues. The CDR3 region is CASSPGPLSSGNTIYF. CDR3 nucleotides: TGTGCCAGCAGCCCGGGACCGTTAAGTAGTGGAAACACCATATATTTT.

Worth noting for this clonotype: A junction end diverges from the germline sequence, so it may reflect a read error. The rearrangement uses TRBV12-3 or TRBV12-4 and TRBJ2-7; D is ambiguous. The CDR3 totals 14 residues. The CDR3 sequence is CAGSYRAPAYKQYF. The CDR3 DNA reads as TGTGCCGGCAGTTACCGGGCACCAGCCTACAAGCAGTACTTC.

Remarks on this clonotype: Just one base apart from a much larger clone, this may be a read error. The limits of the CDR3 on the DNA are not certain, so only TCRdb's listed CDR3 is given. The chain combines TRBV22-1 with TRBJ1-2. TRBV22-1 represents a pseudogene. The CDR3 adds up to 14 amino acids, both ends counted. The CDR3 region is CPALKARKTYGCTF.

This clonotype showed up just a few times. The chain combines TRBV28 with TRBJ2-3; 10 bases are a match to TRBD2. V was clipped by 2 bases and J by 5 bases; unmatched bases: 4. This CDR3 region has 15 residues. Per the germline V gene, CDR1 is MDHEN and CDR2 is SYDVKM. Here the CDR3 DNA reads TGTGCCAGCAGTTTAAGCGGGAGGGCCGGAGATACGCAGTATTTT. Encoded protein: CASSLSGRAGDTQYF.

This clonotype was counted ten times or more. V is TRBV4-1 and J is TRBJ2-1; 8 positions agree with TRBD2. CDR1 is MGHRA and CDR2 is YSYEKL in the germline V gene. The CDR3 covers 16 residues. Trimming at V came to 0 bases and at J to 7 bases, leaving 8 bases not matched to a gene. The CDR3 coding sequence is TGCGCCAGCAGCCAAGAAGGTAGCGGGAATCAGAATGAGCAGTTCTTC. Protein sequence: CASSQEGSGNQNEQFF.

There are many counts of this clonotype. This rearrangement joins TRBV9 to TRBJ2-2; D possibly uses TRBD1 or TRBD2 (5 bases each). Germline lookup yields CDR1 SGDLS and CDR2 YYNGEE. Trimming took 0 bases from V and 3 from J, leaving 6 bases between them. This CDR3 has 14 amino acids. CDR3 DNA sequence: TGTGCCAGCAGCGTAGGAGGGGACACCGGGGAGCTGTTTTTT. This sequence encodes CASSVGGDTGELFF.

Worth noting for this clonotype: A much larger clone differs by one base, so this may be a read error. The chain employs TRBV6-6 and TRBJ2-5; 14 bases agree with TRBD2. Germline V gives CDR1 MNHNY, CDR2 SVGAGI (reference sequence). The CDR3 loop spans 17 amino acids. After removal of 5 bases from V and 3 bases from J, the junction contained 8 bases not matched to a gene. The CDR3 is CASSPFATSGGEETQYF. Here the CDR3 DNA reads TGTGCCAGCAGTCCCTTCGCGACTAGCGGGGGGGAAGAGACCCAGTACTTC.

There are many counts of this clonotype. This chain uses TRBV5-6 with TRBJ2-1, with 7 bases matching TRBD2. CDR3 size: 16 residues. In germline, CDR1 is SGHDT, CDR2 YYEEEE. V shed 4 bases and J 0 bases; nucleotides not matched to a gene: 7. The CDR3 nucleotides read TGTGCCAGCAGCCCAACTAGCGCCAGCTCCTACAATGAGCAGTTCTTC. Its translation: CASSPTSASSYNEQFF.

Points on this clonotype: A much larger clone differs by one base, so this may be a read error. J is TRBJ1-3 and V is TRBV29-1, with TRBD1 identical over 7 bases. The CDR3 sequence is 14 residues long. Germline CDR1 and CDR2: SQVTM and ANQGSEA. V lost 4 bases, J lost 2 bases, and 5 bases stayed unmatched. The CDR3 nucleotides are TGCAGCGTTGGAACAGGGGAGGCTGGAAACACCATATATTTT. Translated, it gives CSVGTGEAGNTIYF.

This clonotype was counted at least ten times. The rearrangement links TRBV6-4 to TRBJ2-3, with 9 bases aligning to TRBD2. The CDR3 is made up of 15 amino acids. Per germline, CDR1 MRHNA and CDR2 SNTAGT. Trimming took 6 bases from V and 0 from J; bases not matched to a gene: 4. Here the CDR3 reads CASSLLAGSTDTQYF. CDR3 DNA: TGTGCCAGCAGCCTACTAGCGGGTAGCACAGATACGCAGTATTTT.

The V and J genes are TRBV28 and TRBJ2-1, with 9 bases identical to TRBD1. Germline CDR1 MDHEN, CDR2 SYDVKM. The length of the CDR3 is 14 residues. V was pared by 2 bases and J by 7 bases, with 3 bases of the junction left unmatched. The CDR3 DNA sequence: TGTGCCAGCAGTTTAGGACAGGGGAGGAATGAGCAGTTCTTC. This translates into CASSLGQGRNEQFF.

This clonotype was found many times. The J gene is TRBJ1-6, the V gene TRBV6-5; TRBD1 is a possible D gene (6 bases). The CDR3 sequence is 15 residues long. The ends were cut back, 6 bases at V and 7 bases at J, with 16 bases in the middle. The germline gives CDR1 MNHEY, CDR2 SVGAGI. This CDR3 reads CASRELQGWNSPLHF. The CDR3 DNA is TGTGCCAGCAGGGAATTACAGGGTTGGAATTCACCCCTCCACTTT.

In its sample, this clonotype was seen many times. This chain uses TRBV9 with TRBJ2-2, with 9 bases matching TRBD1. The V gene's germline CDR1 is SGDLS and CDR2 YYNGEE. The trim removed 3 bases at V and 7 bases at J, leaving 7 bases unmatched. The CDR3 contains 15 residues. The CDR3 loop reads CASSAGTGRGGELFF. The CDR3 DNA sequence: TGTGCCAGCAGCGCCGGGACAGGGCGGGGCGGGGAGCTGTTTTTT.

This clonotype came up many times. One end of the junction varies from germline; a read error may be responsible. V usage is TRBV6-1 and J usage is TRBJ2-7, with D perhaps matching TRBD2 (6 bases). The CDR3 has 15 amino acids. Germline V gives CDR1 MNHNS, CDR2 SASEGT. Here the CDR3 DNA reads TGCGCCAGCAGTGAAGAGTTGGCGGGGTCCTACGAGCAGTACTTC. Amino acids: CASSEELAGSYEQYF.

This clonotype was seen at least ten times. The chain combines TRBV5-1 with TRBJ1-1; D is perhaps TRBD1 (5 bases). V lost 4 bases and J lost 2, with 18 bases in between. CDR3 size: 16 residues. Germline CDR1 SGHRS, CDR2 YFSETQ. The CDR3 protein is CASSAARTGVNTEAFF. CDR3 DNA sequence: TGCGCCAGCAGCGCCGCCCGAACAGGCGTCAACACTGAAGCTTTCTTT.

This clonotype occurred a few times. The genes are TRBV20-1 and TRBJ2-3, with 8 bases lining up with TRBD2. V shed 8 bases, J shed 3 bases, and the junction held 16 bases outside the gene matches. CDR1 and CDR2 from the germline V gene are DFQATT and SNEGSKA (reference sequence). The CDR3 runs 16 residues. The CDR3 protein is CSHHTSGGRKTDTQYF. The CDR3 bases are TGCAGTCACCATACTAGCGGAGGGAGGAAAACAGATACGCAGTATTTT.

This clonotype was seen at least ten times. This sequence joins TRBV6-5 and TRBJ1-2; no firm D call. With 5 bases removed from V and 8 bases from J, the gap between germline ends came to 15 bases. The CDR3 is made up of 13 amino acids. Germline V CDR1 and CDR2: MNHEY, SVGAGI. CDR3 region: CASSVSSLGGYTF. The CDR3 DNA follows: TGTGCCAGCAGTGTTAGTTCCTTGGGGGGCTACACCTTC.

In this sample, this clonotype turned up many times. CDR3 in amino acids: CASSLGPQTERGNYEQYF. The DNA for the CDR3 is TGTGCCAGCAGCTTGGGGCCCCAGACAGAGAGGGGTAACTACGAGCAGTACTTC. V and J are TRBV7-6 and TRBJ2-7; either TRBD1 or TRBD2 may fit D (5 bases each). Trimming shortened V by 3 bases and J by 3 bases, and 24 bases separated the two germline ends. Germline CDR1 is SGHVS and CDR2 is FNYEAQ. The CDR3 is 18 residues long.

About this clonotype itself: A much larger clone differs by one base, so this may be a read error. The rearrangement links TRBV20-1 to TRBJ2-7, with 7 bases identical to TRBD1. The CDR3 spans 14 residues. J lost 2 bases, V lost 8 bases, and 12 bases had no gene match. Germline-derived CDR1 and CDR2 are DFQATT and SNEGSKA (reference sequence). CDR3 DNA: TGCAGTACTCTTGGACAGGAAGGTGCCTACGAGCAGTACTTC. Its translation is CSTLGQEGAYEQYF.

Ten or more counts support this clonotype. V usage is TRBV3-1 and J usage is TRBJ1-2, with a tentative D call TRBD1 (5 bases). V was pared by 5 bases and J by 4 bases, with 23 bases between. CDR1 is LGHDT, CDR2 YNNKEL, per germline (reference sequence). CDR3 length: 17 amino acids. Written as DNA, the CDR3 is TGTGCCAGCAGCTCTAAGGACACCCTTCGAAAGACCTATGGCTACACCTTC. This gives the protein CASSSKDTLRKTYGYTF. The variable domain in full, with the rest retrieved from reference TRBV3-1 and TRBJ1-2, is DTAVSQTPKYLVTQMGNDKSIKCEQNLGHDTMYWYKQDSKKFLKIMFSYNNKELIINETVPNRFSPKSPDKAHLNLHINSLELGDSAVYFCASSSKDTLRKTYGYTFGSGTRLTVV.

This clonotype was found many times. The rearrangement links TRBV3-1 to TRBJ2-4, with 10 nucleotides matching TRBD2. This CDR3 is 15 amino acids long. Germline CDR1 is LGHDT and CDR2 is YNNKEL (reference sequence). V was pared by 3 bases and J by 6 bases, with 5 bases of the junction left unmatched. The chain's CDR3 is CASSQSSGRGNIQYF. Here the CDR3 DNA reads TGTGCCAGCAGCCAGTCTAGCGGGAGAGGAAACATTCAGTACTTC.

Comments on this clonotype: With a much larger clone just one base away, this may be a read error. The rearrangement joins TRBV24-1 to TRBJ2-7; D is possibly TRBD1 or TRBD2 (5 bases each). Germline CDR1 reads KGHDR; CDR2 reads SFDVKD. The CDR3 length is 15 residues. The CDR3 DNA is TGTGCCGCCAGTGATTTGCTGGGACGGAGCTACGAGCAGTACTTC. It translates to CAASDLLGRSYEQYF.

Many counts were recorded for this clonotype. The rearrangement joins TRBV19 to TRBJ1-2; TRBD1 matches 7 bases. Germline V CDR1 and CDR2: LNHDA, SQIVND (reference sequence). The CDR3 is made up of 18 amino acids. Losses at the gene ends were 2 bases for V and 1 base for J; bases not matched to a gene: 13. CDR3 sequence: CASSIQLIGQELNYGYTF. CDR3 in DNA: TGTGCCAGTAGTATACAACTCATAGGACAGGAGCTTAACTATGGCTACACCTTC.

This clonotype was counted at least ten times. V and J are TRBV19 and TRBJ1-5, with no clear D. Germline V gene sequence: CDR1 LNHDA, CDR2 SQIVND (reference sequence). Between the trimmed V and J ends, which lost 3 bases and 6 bases, there was a span of 15 bases. This CDR3 region has 15 residues. For the CDR3, the DNA is TGTGCCAGTAGTATGGGCCAGGTTAACGGTCAGCCCCAGCATTTT. Encoded protein: CASSMGQVNGQPQHF.

This clonotype has more than one count but fewer than ten. The rearrangement uses TRBV20-1 and TRBJ2-7; TRBD1 is a possible D gene (5 bases). Trimming left V 0 bases short and J 4 bases short, with 22 bases between. CDR1 and CDR2 (germline): DFQATT, SNEGSKA (reference sequence). CDR3 length: 17 amino acids. CDR3 amino acids: CSARDFSDSQIRYEQYF. CDR3 bases: TGCAGTGCTAGAGATTTCTCCGACAGCCAGATACGATACGAGCAGTACTTC.

The chain uses TRBV25-1 and TRBJ1-1, with 10 bases identical to TRBD1. The junction had 13 bases not matched to a gene; V was cut back by 4 bases and J by 5 bases. The V gene's germline CDR1 is MGHDK and CDR2 SYGVNS. CDR3 length: 17 amino acids. CDR3 nucleotide sequence: TGTGCCAGCAGTGGGGGGACGGGGACAGGGGAGGTGACTGAAGCTTTCTTT. It codes for CASSGGTGTGEVTEAFF.

This clonotype was seen ten or more times. V and J are TRBV20-1 and TRBJ1-5; the D gene is possibly TRBD1 (6 bases). CDR3 length: 14 residues. Germline V gene sequence: CDR1 DFQATT, CDR2 SNEGSKA (reference sequence). V lost 3 bases and J lost 4, with 13 bases in between. CDR3 sequence: CSARGYRENQPQHF. CDR3 nucleotides: TGCAGTGCTAGGGGGTACAGGGAAAATCAGCCCCAGCATTTT.